This TCR beta chain came from a study of T cell repertoires in cytomegalovirus infection. This clonotype appeared a few times. CDR1 MNHEY and CDR2 SVGAGI come from the germline V gene. The CDR3 is made up of 14 amino acids. The V and J ends lost 2 bases and 3 bases respectively, with 10 bases between them. MiXCR, run by TCRdb on the reads, gives a single entry per CDR3 protein. Of 630,000 or so distinct CDR3 sequences listed, 20% to 30% were seen once; the top ten hold 7.5% to 9%. This chain links TRBV6-5 with TRBJ2-5, with D unresolved. Material for sequencing was CD8+ T cells from PBMCs. The sequence derives from a human donor in good health (CMV status not recorded). Some clones in this sample may be carry-over from other donors' samples. CDR3 nucleotide sequence: TGTGCCAGCAGTTACGAGAGGACGGAAGAGACCCAGTACTTC. Encoded protein: CASSYERTEETQYF.